This TCR beta chain was sequenced during a study of T cell responses to AZD1222 COVID-19 vaccine. A remark on this clone: Its antigen is not known.

Notes on the study in general: The study sampled repertoires only after the peak T cell response. Elevations in Spike-specific TCR breadth and depth followed administration of two AZD1222 doses. Clonal diversity may have been underestimated in mostly white British donors. CD4 TCRs covered the whole spike, strongest at regions 160-218 and 743-854.

The method was immunoSEQ multiplex PCR; TCRdb's version includes in-frame clones alone and lacks a portion of them. Seen here are approximately 150,000 clones, roughly 92% observed once, and the top ten hold less than 5%. Per germline, CDR1 SEHNR and CDR2 FQNEAQ (reference sequence). CDR3 size: 16 residues. Trimming stripped 0 bases from V and 7 bases from J, with 17 bases between. The chain recombines TRBV7-9 with TRBJ2-3; D ambiguous. The TCR was taken from an adult who received the AZD1222 COVID-19 vaccine. This specimen consisted of peripheral blood, obtained 28 days after the second AZD1222 dose. The CDR3 DNA sequence: TGTGCCAGCAGCTTAGCGTCGGACCCGGGTGTGTATACGCAGTATTTT. Protein sequence: CASSLASDPGVYTQYF. Filled out from reference TRBV7-9 and TRBJ2-3, the complete variable domain reads DTGVSQNPRHKITKRGQNVTFRCDPISEHNRLYWYRQTLGQGPEFLTYFQNEAQLEKSRLLSDRFSAERPKGSFSTLEIQRTEQGDSAMYLCASSLASDPGVYTQYFGPGTRLTVL.